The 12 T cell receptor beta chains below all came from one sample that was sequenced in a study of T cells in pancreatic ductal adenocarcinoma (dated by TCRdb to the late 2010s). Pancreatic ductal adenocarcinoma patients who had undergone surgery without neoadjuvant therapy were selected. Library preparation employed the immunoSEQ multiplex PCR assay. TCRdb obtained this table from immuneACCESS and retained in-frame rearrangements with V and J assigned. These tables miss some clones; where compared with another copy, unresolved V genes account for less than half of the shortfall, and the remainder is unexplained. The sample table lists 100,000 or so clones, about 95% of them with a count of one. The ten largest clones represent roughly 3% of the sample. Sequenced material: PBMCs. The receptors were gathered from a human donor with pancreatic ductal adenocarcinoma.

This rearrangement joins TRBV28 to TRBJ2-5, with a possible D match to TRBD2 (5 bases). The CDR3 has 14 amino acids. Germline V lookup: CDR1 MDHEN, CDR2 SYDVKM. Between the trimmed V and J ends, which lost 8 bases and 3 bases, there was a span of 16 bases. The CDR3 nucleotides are TGTGCCAGCGACTCGAAGACGGGGAAAGAGACCCAGTACTTC. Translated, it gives CASDSKTGKETQYF. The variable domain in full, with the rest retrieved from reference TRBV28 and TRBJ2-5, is DVKVTQSSRYLVKRTGEKVFLECVQDMDHENMFWYRQDPGLGLRLIYFSYDVKMKEKGDIPEGYSVSREKKERFSLILESASTNQTSMYLCASDSKTGKETQYFGPGTRLLVL.

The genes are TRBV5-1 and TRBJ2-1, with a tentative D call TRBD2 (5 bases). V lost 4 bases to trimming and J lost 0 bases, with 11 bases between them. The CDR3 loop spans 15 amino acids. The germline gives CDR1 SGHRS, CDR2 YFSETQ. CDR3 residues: CASSVDSSSYNEQFF. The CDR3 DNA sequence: TGCGCCAGCAGCGTGGACTCTAGCTCCTACAATGAGCAGTTCTTC. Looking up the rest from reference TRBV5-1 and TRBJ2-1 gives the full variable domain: KAGVTQTPRYLIKTRGQQVTLSCSPISGHRSVSWYQQTPGQGLQFLFEYFSETQRNKGNFPGRFSGRQFSNSRSEMNVSTLELGDSALYLCASSVDSSSYNEQFFGPGTRLTVL.

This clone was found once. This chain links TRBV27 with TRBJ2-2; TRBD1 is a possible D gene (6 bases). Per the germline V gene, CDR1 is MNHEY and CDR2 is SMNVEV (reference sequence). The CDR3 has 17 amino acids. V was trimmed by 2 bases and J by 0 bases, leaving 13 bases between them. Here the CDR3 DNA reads TGTGCCAGCAGTTTAGCCGCCGGGACACCGAACACCGGGGAGCTGTTTTTT. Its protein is CASSLAAGTPNTGELFF.

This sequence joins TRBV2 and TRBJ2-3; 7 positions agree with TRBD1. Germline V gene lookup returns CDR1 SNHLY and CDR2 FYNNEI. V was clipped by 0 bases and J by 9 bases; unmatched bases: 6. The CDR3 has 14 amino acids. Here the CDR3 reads CASSEAFGQATQYF. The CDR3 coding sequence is TGTGCCAGCAGTGAAGCCTTTGGACAGGCCACGCAGTATTTT.

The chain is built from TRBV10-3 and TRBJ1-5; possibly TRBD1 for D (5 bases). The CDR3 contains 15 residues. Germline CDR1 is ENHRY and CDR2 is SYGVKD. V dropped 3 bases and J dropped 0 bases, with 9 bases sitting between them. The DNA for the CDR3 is TGTGCCATCAGTGACAGGGAGGGTAGCAATCAGCCCCAGCATTTT. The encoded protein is CAISDREGSNQPQHF.

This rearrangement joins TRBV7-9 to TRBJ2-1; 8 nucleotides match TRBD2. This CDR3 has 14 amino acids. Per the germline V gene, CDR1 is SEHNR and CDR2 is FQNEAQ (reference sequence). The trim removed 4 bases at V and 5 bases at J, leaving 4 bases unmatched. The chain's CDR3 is CASSSGGGHNEQFF. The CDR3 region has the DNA TGTGCCAGCAGCTCGGGGGGGGGACACAATGAGCAGTTCTTC.

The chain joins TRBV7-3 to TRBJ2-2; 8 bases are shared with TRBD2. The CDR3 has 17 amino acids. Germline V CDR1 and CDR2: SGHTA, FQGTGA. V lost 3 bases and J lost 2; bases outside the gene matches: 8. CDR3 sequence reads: CASSFPTGTRNTGELFF. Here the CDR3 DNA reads TGTGCCAGCAGCTTCCCTACCGGGACTAGAAACACCGGGGAGCTGTTTTTT.

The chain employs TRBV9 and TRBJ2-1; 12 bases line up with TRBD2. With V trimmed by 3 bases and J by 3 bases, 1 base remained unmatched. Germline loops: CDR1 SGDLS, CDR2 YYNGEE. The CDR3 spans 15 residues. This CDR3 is CASSGLAGVYNEQFF. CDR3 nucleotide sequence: TGTGCCAGCAGCGGACTAGCGGGAGTCTACAATGAGCAGTTCTTC.

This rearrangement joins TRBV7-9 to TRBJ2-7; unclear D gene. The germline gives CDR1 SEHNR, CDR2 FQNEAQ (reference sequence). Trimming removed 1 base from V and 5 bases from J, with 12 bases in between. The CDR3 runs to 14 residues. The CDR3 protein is CASSLELESHEQYF. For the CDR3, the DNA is TGTGCCAGCAGCTTAGAGCTAGAATCCCACGAGCAGTACTTC.

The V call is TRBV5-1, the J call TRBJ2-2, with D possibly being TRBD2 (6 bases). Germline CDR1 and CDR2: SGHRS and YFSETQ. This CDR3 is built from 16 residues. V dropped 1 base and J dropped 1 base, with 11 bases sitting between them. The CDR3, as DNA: TGCGCCAGCAGCTTGAGCATAGCGGTGAACACCGGGGAGCTGTTTTTT. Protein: CASSLSIAVNTGELFF.

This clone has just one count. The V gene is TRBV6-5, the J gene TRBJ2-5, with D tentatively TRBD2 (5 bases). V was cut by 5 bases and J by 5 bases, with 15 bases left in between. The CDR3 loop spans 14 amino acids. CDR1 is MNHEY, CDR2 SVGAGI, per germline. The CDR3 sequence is CASSPDPGGETQYF. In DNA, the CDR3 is TGTGCCAGCAGTCCAGACCCAGGCGGGGAGACCCAGTACTTC.

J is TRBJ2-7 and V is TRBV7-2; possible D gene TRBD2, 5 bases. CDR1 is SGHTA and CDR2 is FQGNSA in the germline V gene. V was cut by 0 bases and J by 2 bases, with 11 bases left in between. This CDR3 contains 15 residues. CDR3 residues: CASSLAGSQTYEQYF. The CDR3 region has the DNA TGTGCCAGCAGCTTAGCGGGGAGTCAGACCTACGAGCAGTACTTC.